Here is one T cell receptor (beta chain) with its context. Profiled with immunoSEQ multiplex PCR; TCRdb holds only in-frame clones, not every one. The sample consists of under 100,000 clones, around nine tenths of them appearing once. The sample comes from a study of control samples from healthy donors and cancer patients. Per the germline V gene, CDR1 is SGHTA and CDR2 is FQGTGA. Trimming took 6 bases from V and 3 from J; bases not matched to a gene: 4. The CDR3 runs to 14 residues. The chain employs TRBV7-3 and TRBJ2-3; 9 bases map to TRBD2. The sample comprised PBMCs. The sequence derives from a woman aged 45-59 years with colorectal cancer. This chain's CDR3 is CASSPGLATDTQYF. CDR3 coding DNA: TGTGCCAGCAGTCCGGGACTAGCAACAGATACGCAGTATTTT.